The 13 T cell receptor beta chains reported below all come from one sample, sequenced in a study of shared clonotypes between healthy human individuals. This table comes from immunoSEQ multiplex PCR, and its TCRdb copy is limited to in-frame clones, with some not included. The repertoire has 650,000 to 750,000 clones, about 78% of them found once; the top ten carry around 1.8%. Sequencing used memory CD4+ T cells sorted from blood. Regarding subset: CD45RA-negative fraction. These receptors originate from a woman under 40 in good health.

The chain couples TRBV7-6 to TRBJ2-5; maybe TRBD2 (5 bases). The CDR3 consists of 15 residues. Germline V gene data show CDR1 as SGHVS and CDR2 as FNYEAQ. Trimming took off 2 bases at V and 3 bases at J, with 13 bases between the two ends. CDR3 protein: CASSLQAGYEETQYF. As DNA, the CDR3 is TGTGCCAGCAGCTTACAGGCGGGCTACGAAGAGACCCAGTACTTC.

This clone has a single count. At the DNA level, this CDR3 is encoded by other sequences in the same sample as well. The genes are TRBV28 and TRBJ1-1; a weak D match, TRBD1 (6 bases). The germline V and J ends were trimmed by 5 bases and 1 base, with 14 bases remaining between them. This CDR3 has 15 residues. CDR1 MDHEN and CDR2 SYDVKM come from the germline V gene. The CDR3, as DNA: TGTGCCAGCAGTGCACCGGGGGGGGCGAACACTGAAGCTTTCTTT. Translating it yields CASSAPGGANTEAFF.

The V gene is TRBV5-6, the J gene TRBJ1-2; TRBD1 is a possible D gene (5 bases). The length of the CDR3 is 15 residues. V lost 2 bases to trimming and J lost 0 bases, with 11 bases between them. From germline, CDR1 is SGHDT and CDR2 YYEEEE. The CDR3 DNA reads TGTGCCAGCAGCTTCGTGAGACAGACTAACTATGGCTACACCTTC. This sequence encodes CASSFVRQTNYGYTF.

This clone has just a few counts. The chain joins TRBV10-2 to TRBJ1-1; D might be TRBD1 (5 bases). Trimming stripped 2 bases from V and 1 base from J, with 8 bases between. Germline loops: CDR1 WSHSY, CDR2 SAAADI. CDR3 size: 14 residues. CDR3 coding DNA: TGCGCCAGCAGTGAGGGACACCGGAACACTGAAGCTTTCTTT. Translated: CASSEGHRNTEAFF.

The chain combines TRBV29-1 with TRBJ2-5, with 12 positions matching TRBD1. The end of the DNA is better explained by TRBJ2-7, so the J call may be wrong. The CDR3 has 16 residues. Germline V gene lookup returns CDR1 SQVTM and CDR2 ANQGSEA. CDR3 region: CSVRKLSGTGGDEQYF. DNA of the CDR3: TGCAGCGTAAGAAAGCTATCCGGGACAGGGGGCGACGAGCAGTACTTC.

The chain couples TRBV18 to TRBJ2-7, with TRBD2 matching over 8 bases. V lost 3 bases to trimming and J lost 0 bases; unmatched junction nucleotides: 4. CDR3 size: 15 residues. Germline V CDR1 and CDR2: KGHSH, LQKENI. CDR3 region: CASSPFSGSSYEQYF. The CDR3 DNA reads TGTGCCAGCTCACCTTTCAGCGGGAGCTCCTACGAGCAGTACTTC.

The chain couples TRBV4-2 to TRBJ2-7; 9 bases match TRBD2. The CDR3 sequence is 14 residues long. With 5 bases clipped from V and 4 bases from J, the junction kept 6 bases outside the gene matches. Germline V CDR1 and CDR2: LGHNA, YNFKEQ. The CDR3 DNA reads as TGTGCCAGCAGCTTAGGGACTAGCTCGTACGAGCAGTACTTC. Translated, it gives CASSLGTSSYEQYF.

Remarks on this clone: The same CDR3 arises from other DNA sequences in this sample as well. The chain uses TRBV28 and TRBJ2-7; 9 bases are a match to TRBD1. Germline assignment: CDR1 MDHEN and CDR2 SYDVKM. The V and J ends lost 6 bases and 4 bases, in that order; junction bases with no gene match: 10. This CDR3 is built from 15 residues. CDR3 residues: CASRRGTGLGYEQYF. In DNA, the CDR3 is TGTGCCAGCAGGAGGGGGACAGGGCTCGGATACGAGCAGTACTTC.

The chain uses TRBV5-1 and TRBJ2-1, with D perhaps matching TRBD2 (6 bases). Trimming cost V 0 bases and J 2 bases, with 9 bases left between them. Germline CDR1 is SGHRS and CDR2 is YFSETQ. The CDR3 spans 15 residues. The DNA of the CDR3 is TGCGCCAGCAGCTTGGGTCAGCGGGCCTACAATGAGCAGTTCTTC. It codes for CASSLGQRAYNEQFF.

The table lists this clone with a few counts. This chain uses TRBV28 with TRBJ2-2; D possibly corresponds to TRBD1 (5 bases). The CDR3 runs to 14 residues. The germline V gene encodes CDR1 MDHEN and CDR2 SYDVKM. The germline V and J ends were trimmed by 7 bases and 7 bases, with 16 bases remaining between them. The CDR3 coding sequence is TGTGCCAGCACAGGGATTCTTCAACACGGGGAGCTGTTTTTT. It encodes CASTGILQHGELFF.

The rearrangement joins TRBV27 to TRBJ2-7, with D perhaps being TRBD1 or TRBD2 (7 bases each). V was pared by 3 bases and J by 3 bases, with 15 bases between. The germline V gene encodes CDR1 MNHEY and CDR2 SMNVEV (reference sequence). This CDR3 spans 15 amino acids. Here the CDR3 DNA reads TGTGCCAGCAGTTTCAGGCCAGGGGGGGACTACGAGCAGTACTTC. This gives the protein CASSFRPGGDYEQYF.

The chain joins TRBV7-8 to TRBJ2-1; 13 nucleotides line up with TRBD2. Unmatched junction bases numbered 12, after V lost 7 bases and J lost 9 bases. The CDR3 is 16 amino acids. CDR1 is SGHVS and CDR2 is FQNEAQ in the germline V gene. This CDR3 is CASTLRGLAGFGEQFF. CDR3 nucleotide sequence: TGTGCCAGCACCCTCAGGGGACTAGCGGGATTTGGTGAGCAGTTCTTC.

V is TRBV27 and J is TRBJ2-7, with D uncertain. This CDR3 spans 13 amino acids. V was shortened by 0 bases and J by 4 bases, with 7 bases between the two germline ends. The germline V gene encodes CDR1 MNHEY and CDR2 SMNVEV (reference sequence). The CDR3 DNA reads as TGTGCCAGCAGTTTATCGCCAGAATACGAGCAGTACTTC. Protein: CASSLSPEYEQYF.